One sample yielded the 27 T cell receptor beta chains listed below, sequenced in a study of T cells expressing NK-cell markers. With the 5' RACE reads reprocessed, TCRdb shows one record per CDR3 protein and no DNA. This sample's table reports 350,000 to 400,000 distinct CDR3 sequences. Sequenced sample: blood T cells: a sorted CD56 or NKG2C T cell subset, CD4+ or CD8+ T cells, or bulk PBMC T cells (not recorded which). All receptors come from a woman aged 45 to 65 in good health.

The chain couples TRBV7-8 to TRBJ2-7; TCRdb outputs TRBD2, but without DNA this stays unchecked. This CDR3 contains 18 residues. Germline lookup yields CDR1 SGHVS and CDR2 FQNEAQ. CDR3 protein: CASSLLAGGYLSAGEQYF.

The chain links TRBV11-2 to TRBJ2-5; without DNA, the TCRdb call of TRBD1 cannot be checked. The CDR3 runs to 14 residues. Germline CDR1 SGHAT, CDR2 FQNNGV. The CDR3 spells CASSLVDRGETQYF.

V is TRBV4-2 and J is TRBJ2-2; the D call of TRBD2 rests on TCRdb alone, since no DNA is present to check it. CDR1 LGHNA and CDR2 YNFKEQ come from the germline V gene. The CDR3 is 14 amino acids. CDR3 sequence reads: CASSQDQRLGELFF.

The chain joins TRBV7-8 to TRBJ1-3; TCRdb designates TRBD1, a call that cannot be tested without DNA. Germline assignment: CDR1 SGHVS and CDR2 FQNEAQ. The CDR3 is 16 amino acids. CDR3 residues: CASSPERGVFGNTIYF.

The rearrangement uses TRBV5-1 and TRBJ2-7; without DNA, the TCRdb call of TRBD1 cannot be checked. Germline CDR1 and CDR2: SGHRS and YFSETQ. The CDR3 spans 12 residues. The CDR3 protein is CASSAGVYEQYF.

The chain couples TRBV27 to TRBJ2-2; TCRdb's D call, TRBD1, is unchecked because there is no DNA. This CDR3 contains 16 residues. Germline V gene sequence: CDR1 MNHEY, CDR2 SMNVEV (reference sequence). The CDR3 loop is CASSFSGRGNTGELFF.

The rearrangement uses TRBV10-2 and TRBJ2-1; as DNA is missing, the TRBD2 call by TCRdb cannot be tested. CDR3 size: 16 residues. Germline lookup yields CDR1 WSHSY and CDR2 SAAADI. CDR3 in amino acids: CASSELGTSVGNEQFF.

The chain has TRBV7-9 and TRBJ2-3; TCRdb's D gene call, TRBD2, goes unchecked for lack of DNA. Germline V gene data show CDR1 as SEHNR and CDR2 as FQNEAQ (reference sequence). The CDR3 covers 17 residues. CDR3 region: CASSPGLAGGPWDTQYF. The full variable domain, its missing parts supplied by reference TRBV7-9 and TRBJ2-3, is DTGVSQNPRHKITKRGQNVTFRCDPISEHNRLYWYRQTLGQGPEFLTYFQNEAQLEKSRLLSDRFSAERPKGSFSTLEIQRTEQGDSAMYLCASSPGLAGGPWDTQYFGPGTRLTVL.

CDR3 residues: CASNEQGYNQPQHF. The chain combines TRBV7-2 with TRBJ1-5; as DNA is missing, the TRBD1 call by TCRdb cannot be tested. The CDR3 totals 14 residues. CDR1 and CDR2 from the germline V gene are SGHTA and FQGNSA.

This chain links TRBV12-3 or TRBV12-4 with TRBJ2-1. This CDR3 spans 13 amino acids. CDR3 residues: CASRQYRDNEQFF.

This chain connects TRBV7-9 to TRBJ2-1; TCRdb picks TRBD2, but there is no DNA to check that call. The CDR3 is made up of 15 amino acids. Germline loops: CDR1 SEHNR, CDR2 FQNEAQ (reference sequence). The CDR3 is CASSTRLAGVVEQFF.

This sequence joins TRBV7-2 and TRBJ2-7. This CDR3 region has 13 residues. Germline loops: CDR1 SGHTA, CDR2 FQGNSA. The CDR3 sequence: CASSLMVGYEQYF.

The chain employs TRBV9 and TRBJ1-1. The CDR3 has 15 residues. CDR1 is SGDLS and CDR2 is YYNGEE in the germline V gene. CDR3 protein: CASSVGGRMNTEAFF.

This chain links TRBV19 with TRBJ2-1; TCRdb's D call, TRBD2, is unchecked because there is no DNA. CDR3 size: 15 residues. Germline loops: CDR1 LNHDA, CDR2 SQIVND (reference sequence). CDR3 residues: CASSLLRPALNEQFF.

The chain links TRBV15 to TRBJ2-3; TCRdb's D gene call, TRBD2, goes unchecked for lack of DNA. Germline CDR1 LNHNV, CDR2 YYDKDF (reference sequence). The CDR3 is made up of 18 amino acids. The CDR3 loop reads CATSRDLTSGKQADTQYF.

The chain links TRBV5-6 to TRBJ1-1; TCRdb's D call of TRBD1 is untestable without DNA. CDR3 length: 12 residues. CDR1 is SGHDT and CDR2 is YYEEEE in the germline V gene. The CDR3: CASSLPGTEAFF. The entire variable domain, with the rest obtained from reference TRBV5-6 and TRBJ1-1, is as follows: DAGVTQSPTHLIKTRGQQVTLRCSPKSGHDTVSWYQQALGQGPQFIFQYYEEEERQRGNFPDRFSGHQFPNYSSELNVNALLLGDSALYLCASSLPGTEAFFGQGTRLTVV.

V usage is TRBV12-3 or TRBV12-4 and J usage is TRBJ2-2; TCRdb gives TRBD1 as the D gene, but with no DNA this cannot be confirmed. The CDR3 runs to 13 residues. The CDR3 spells CASSFTPSGELFF.

This sequence joins TRBV7-4 and TRBJ2-7; TCRdb gives TRBD2 as the D gene, but with no DNA this cannot be confirmed. This CDR3 has 15 amino acids. Per germline, CDR1 SGHVT and CDR2 SQSDAQ. This CDR3 reads CASSFSSGRGNEQYF.

The chain uses TRBV12-3 or TRBV12-4 and TRBJ2-2; the TCRdb D gene call, TRBD2, has no DNA to confirm it. This CDR3 has 17 residues. CDR3: CASRKPSGLGSTGELFF.

The V gene is TRBV6-5, the J gene TRBJ2-2; TCRdb's D call, TRBD1, is unchecked because there is no DNA. The V gene's germline CDR1 is MNHEY and CDR2 SVGAGI. The CDR3 runs to 15 residues. CDR3 loop: CASSYRGGRTGELFF.

The rearrangement joins TRBV3-1 to TRBJ1-4; the D call from TCRdb, TRBD1, cannot be confirmed without DNA. The CDR3 has 15 amino acids. Germline CDR1 LGHDT, CDR2 YNNKEL (reference sequence). The CDR3 sequence: CASRGTGPFNEKLFF.

This chain uses TRBV10-3 with TRBJ1-5; checking the TCRdb D call of TRBD1 is not possible without DNA. The V gene's germline CDR1 is ENHRY and CDR2 SYGVKD. There are 15 residues in the CDR3. The CDR3 sequence is CAISRQGEGNQPQHF.

V and J are TRBV5-1 and TRBJ2-2. Germline values: CDR1 SGHRS, CDR2 YFSETQ. This CDR3 spans 16 amino acids. CDR3 protein: CASSSDRNVATGELFF.

V is TRBV7-2 and J is TRBJ2-1; lacking DNA, the TRBD1 call made by TCRdb goes unchecked. This CDR3 region has 15 residues. Germline V lookup: CDR1 SGHTA, CDR2 FQGNSA. CDR3 residues: CASSVSGTDYNEQFF.

The chain combines TRBV20-1 with TRBJ2-1. There are 16 residues in the CDR3. The germline V gene has CDR1 DFQATT and CDR2 SNEGSKA (reference sequence). The CDR3 loop is CSARATGQSSYNEQFF.

The J gene is TRBJ2-2, the V gene TRBV11-1; TCRdb lists TRBD2, though no DNA is available to test this call. The CDR3 runs to 15 residues. The germline CDR1 and CDR2 sequences are SGHAT and FQDESV (reference sequence). Here the CDR3 reads CASSLELAGAGELFF. The complete variable domain, with remaining parts taken from reference TRBV11-1 and TRBJ2-2, reads EAEVAQSPRYKITEKSQAVAFWCDPISGHATLYWYRQILGQGPELLVQFQDESVVDDSQLPKDRFSAERLKGVDSTLKIQPAELGDSAMYLCASSLELAGAGELFFGEGSRLTVL.

This sequence joins TRBV6-2 or TRBV6-3 and TRBJ2-1; as DNA is missing, the TRBD2 call by TCRdb cannot be tested. This CDR3 region has 15 residues. In germline, CDR1 is MNHEY, CDR2 SVGEGT. CDR3 protein: CASGSTSGSFYEQFF.